The 20 T cell receptor beta chains below come from one sample, sequenced in a study of blood T cell repertoires in COVID-19. Repertoires were generated with immunoSEQ multiplex PCR, while TCRdb's copy carries only in-frame clones and drops some. Of about 210,000 clones detected, roughly 82% appear once; the ten largest clones hold over 9.5%. The sequencing sample was made of peripheral blood. The source is a woman in her 40s with acute or convalescent COVID-19.

The V call is TRBV5-1, the J call TRBJ2-7; D is ambiguous. The germline V gene has CDR1 SGHRS and CDR2 YFSETQ. The CDR3 is 15 residues long. Trimming pared 0 bases from V and 3 bases from J, leaving 13 bases between. CDR3 in DNA: TGCGCCAGCAGCTTGGAAACGGGTCCGAACTACGAGCAGTACTTC. It codes for CASSLETGPNYEQYF.

This clone came up once. J is TRBJ2-5 and V is TRBV10-3, with TRBD1 matching over 8 bases. Trimming took 7 bases from V and 5 from J; bases not matched to a gene: 6. CDR3 size: 13 residues. Germline V gives CDR1 ENHRY, CDR2 SYGVKD. The CDR3 DNA is TGTGCCATCATGGCAGGGGGCAAGGAGACCCAGTACTTC. Its protein product is CAIMAGGKETQYF.

The chain is built from TRBV4-3 and TRBJ2-5; a weak D match, TRBD2 (6 bases). There are 17 residues in the CDR3. Between the trimmed V and J ends, which lost 0 bases and 5 bases, there was a span of 19 bases. The V gene's germline CDR1 is LGHNA and CDR2 YSLEER. This CDR3 reads CASSQDHRLGAGETQYF. CDR3 nucleotides: TGCGCCAGCAGCCAAGACCACCGACTAGGGGCGGGTGAGACCCAGTACTTC.

This chain joins TRBV11-2 and TRBJ1-2; D is perhaps TRBD1 (5 bases). CDR3 length: 15 amino acids. Trimming removed 5 bases from V and 0 bases from J, with 13 bases in between. CDR1 and CDR2 from the germline V gene are SGHAT and FQNNGV. The CDR3 coding sequence is TGTGCCAGCAGCCCCCGCAGGGAGGCTAACTATGGCTACACCTTC. It specifies CASSPRREANYGYTF.

This chain uses TRBV7-6 with TRBJ2-5; D uncertain. V was clipped by 0 bases and J by 5 bases, with 10 bases between them. The germline CDR1 and CDR2 sequences are SGHVS and FNYEAQ. The CDR3 contains 14 residues. The CDR3 sequence: CASSLAVDGETQYF. CDR3 DNA: TGTGCCAGCAGCTTAGCAGTTGACGGGGAGACCCAGTACTTC.

The DNA for the CDR3 is TGTGCCAGCAGCTTAAGACGGGAGGGATTATATGAGCAGTTCTTC. Protein sequence: CASSLRREGLYEQFF. The gene calls are TRBV7-9 and TRBJ2-1, with 8 bases identical to TRBD2. CDR1 is SEHNR and CDR2 is FQNEAQ in the germline V gene (reference sequence). The CDR3 runs to 15 residues. The trim removed 2 bases at V and 8 bases at J, leaving 8 bases unmatched.

The CDR3 DNA is TGCGCCAGCAGCTTGAGGGGGCGGTTCGGTGACAATGAGCAGTTCTTC. Its translation is CASSLRGRFGDNEQFF. The V call is TRBV5-1, the J call TRBJ2-1; 7 bases agree with TRBD1. V lost 1 base to trimming and J lost 5 bases; unmatched junction nucleotides: 9. The CDR3 sequence is 16 residues long. Per the germline V gene, CDR1 is SGHRS and CDR2 is YFSETQ. The entire variable domain, with the rest obtained from reference TRBV5-1 and TRBJ2-1, is as follows: KAGVTQTPRYLIKTRGQQVTLSCSPISGHRSVSWYQQTPGQGLQFLFEYFSETQRNKGNFPGRFSGRQFSNSRSEMNVSTLELGDSALYLCASSLRGRFGDNEQFFGPGTRLTVL.

The chain is built from TRBV19 and TRBJ2-7; TRBD1 matches at 7 bases. Germline loops: CDR1 LNHDA, CDR2 SQIVND (reference sequence). V lost 3 bases and J lost 2; bases outside the gene matches: 4. CDR3 length: 14 amino acids. The DNA for the CDR3 is TGTGCCAGTAGTATTCGACAGGGAGCCTACGAGCAGTACTTC. The encoded protein is CASSIRQGAYEQYF.

This clone was seen only once. This chain joins TRBV12-3 or TRBV12-4 and TRBJ2-1; TRBD2 aligns across 8 bases. This CDR3 region has 11 residues. The trim removed 4 bases at V and 12 bases at J, leaving 2 bases unmatched. The CDR3 DNA follows: TGTGCCAGCAGTTCGGGAGGGTGGCAGTTCTTC. Protein sequence: CASSSGGWQFF.

J is TRBJ2-1 and V is TRBV5-5, with D tentatively TRBD1 (7 bases). The CDR3 runs to 16 residues. Germline V gene lookup returns CDR1 SGHKS and CDR2 YYEKEE (reference sequence). V was cut by 4 bases and J by 8 bases, with 22 bases left in between. The CDR3 nucleotides are TGTGCCAGCAGCCCTGACAGGGCCTTCCCGGGAGATGAGCAGTTCTTC. It yields the protein CASSPDRAFPGDEQFF.

The chain is built from TRBV3-1 (or the pseudogene TRBV3-2) and TRBJ2-7, with D tentatively TRBD2 (7 bases). V was clipped by 3 bases and J by 2 bases, with 14 bases between them. CDR1 is LGHDT and CDR2 is YNNKEL in the germline V gene (reference sequence). The length of the CDR3 is 15 residues. CDR3 region: CASSQEGGETYEQYF. The CDR3 coding sequence is TGTGCCAGCAGCCAGGAGGGGGGGGAAACCTACGAGCAGTACTTC.

The J gene is TRBJ2-7, the V gene TRBV4-1; TRBD2 agrees at 12 bases. With V trimmed by 1 base and J by 0 bases, 10 bases remained unmatched. The CDR3 is 19 amino acids. CDR1 and CDR2 (germline): MGHRA, YSYEKL. CDR3: CASSQVGLAGIGTSYEQYF. CDR3 in DNA: TGCGCCAGCAGCCAAGTCGGACTAGCGGGAATTGGGACCTCCTACGAGCAGTACTTC.

V is TRBV29-1 and J is TRBJ2-2; D uncertain. The CDR3 extends over 14 amino acids. Germline V lookup: CDR1 SQVTM, CDR2 ANQGSEA. V dropped 1 base and J dropped 1 base, with 7 bases sitting between them. The CDR3 bases are TGCAGCGTTGAAGGAGGTTTGAACACCGGGGAGCTGTTTTTT. Residues: CSVEGGLNTGELFF.

The chain is built from TRBV7-6 and TRBJ2-3; 12 bases fit TRBD2. CDR1 is SGHVS, CDR2 FNYEAQ, per germline. This CDR3 comprises 16 residues. With 3 bases clipped from V and 6 bases from J, the junction kept 7 bases outside the gene matches. This chain's CDR3 is CASSFLAGGPQDTQYF. In nucleotides, the CDR3 is TGTGCCAGCAGCTTTCTAGCGGGGGGGCCCCAGGATACGCAGTATTTT.

The rearrangement uses TRBV20-1 and TRBJ2-7; TRBD2 is a possible D gene (5 bases). The CDR3 is 14 residues long. Germline assignment: CDR1 DFQATT and CDR2 SNEGSKA (reference sequence). Trimming cost V 3 bases and J 0 bases, with 12 bases left between them. The CDR3 here is CSASDDGSSYEQYF. DNA of the CDR3: TGCAGTGCTAGTGACGATGGGAGCTCCTACGAGCAGTACTTC.

The J gene is TRBJ2-3, the V gene TRBV6-5, with 7 bases fitting TRBD2. The CDR3 spans 14 residues. Trimming removed 8 bases from V and 0 bases from J; junction bases left unmatched: 5. Germline CDR1 and CDR2: MNHEY and SVGAGI. CDR3 amino acids: CASAASGSTDTQYF. The CDR3 coding sequence is TGTGCCAGCGCGGCTAGCGGTAGCACAGATACGCAGTATTTT.

The chain recombines TRBV10-3 with TRBJ1-2; D is undetermined. CDR1 and CDR2 (germline): ENHRY, SYGVKD. The CDR3 loop spans 16 amino acids. V gave up 1 base and J gave up 0 bases, with 12 bases separating them. The CDR3 is CAISELAREANYGYTF. CDR3 nucleotides: TGTGCCATCAGTGAGTTGGCCCGGGAAGCTAACTATGGCTACACCTTC.

The genes are TRBV30 and TRBJ1-1, with TRBD1 matching 9 bases. The CDR3 covers 13 residues. CDR1 GTSNPN and CDR2 SVGIG come from the germline V gene (reference sequence). Trimming cost V 8 bases and J 7 bases; bases outside gene matches: 11. The CDR3 DNA is TGTGCCGGCCAACGGGACAGGGATAATGAAGCTTTCTTT. Translating gives CAGQRDRDNEAFF.

The V gene is TRBV7-9, the J gene TRBJ2-1; 10 positions match TRBD2. V dropped 3 bases and J dropped 2; count of bases not matched to a gene: 4. This CDR3 spans 16 amino acids. CDR1 and CDR2 from the germline V gene are SEHNR and FQNEAQ (reference sequence). For the CDR3, the DNA is TGTGCCAGCAGCTTCCGGACTAGCGGCACCTACAATGAGCAGTTCTTC. This codes for CASSFRTSGTYNEQFF.

CDR3 protein: CASSHTGTSAYEQYF. CDR3 bases: TGTGCCAGCAGCCACACCGGGACTAGCGCCTACGAGCAGTACTTC. The gene calls are TRBV3-1 (or the pseudogene TRBV3-2) and TRBJ2-7; 10 bases are shared with TRBD2. Losses at the gene ends were 3 bases for V and 2 bases for J; bases not matched to a gene: 4. The germline V gene encodes CDR1 LGHDT and CDR2 YNNKEL (reference sequence). This CDR3 is 15 amino acids long.